The rows below give T cell receptor beta chains drawn from one sample of a study of blood T cell repertoires in COVID-19. Clones were sequenced by immunoSEQ multiplex PCR, and TCRdb holds only the in-frame ones, with some missing. This table holds 72,000 or so clones, over 70% found once. Material: peripheral blood. These receptors were collected from a man aged 45-65 years with active COVID-19. Both conserved end residues are part of each CDR3. A D gene is named only where the DNA matches it firmly. Clone sizes are given selectively: once, few, many, or a class where the clone is expanded.

>TRBV5-6|.|.|TRBJ2-5
CASSLAETQYF
TGTGCCAGCAGCTTGGCTGAGACCCAGTACTTC
>TRBV5-1|once|.|TRBJ2-7
CASSSGPGEGEQYF
TGCGCCAGCAGCTCAGGGCCAGGGGAGGGCGAGCAGTACTTC
>TRBV6-6|.|.|TRBJ1-1
CASSGHQNTEAFF
TGTGCCAGCAGTGGACATCAGAACACTGAAGCTTTCTTT
>TRBV10-3|.|TRBD1|TRBJ1-2
CAISEGQGSHGYTF
TGTGCCATCAGTGAAGGACAGGGGTCCCATGGCTACACCTTC
>TRBV12-2|.|.|TRBJ2-2
CASRLADITGTSINTGELFF
TGTGCAAGTCGCTTAGCCGACATTACCGGGACTAGCATTAACACCGGGGAGCTGTTTTTT
>TRBV11-3|.|TRBD1|TRBJ2-7
CASSSKGQGDEQYF
TGTGCCAGCAGCTCCAAAGGACAGGGCGACGAGCAGTACTTC
>TRBV23-1|.|TRBD2|TRBJ2-3
CASSWTSGVLPTDTQYF
TGCGCCAGCAGTTGGACTAGCGGGGTTCTTCCCACAGATACGCAGTATTTT
>TRBV7-9|.|TRBD1|TRBJ1-2
CASSPPGQYYGYTF
TGTGCCAGCAGCCCCCCGGGACAGTACTATGGCTACACCTTC
>TRBV28|.|TRBD2|TRBJ2-2
CASSFSRGLRSAGELFF
TGTGCCAGCAGTTTCAGCCGGGGACTACGGAGTGCCGGGGAGCTGTTTTTT
>TRBV3-1/TRBV3-2|.|.|TRBJ1-2
CASSLRGQGGYTF
TGTGCCAGCAGCCTTAGGGGTCAGGGTGGCTACACCTTC
>TRBV2|.|.|TRBJ1-1
CASSATGGAFF
TGTGCCAGCAGTGCGACAGGAGGTGCTTTCTTT
>TRBV4-1|.|.|TRBJ1-2
CASSQERGADYGYTF
TGCGCCAGCAGCCAAGAAAGGGGCGCGGACTATGGCTACACCTTC
>TRBV6-2/TRBV6-3|.|TRBD2|TRBJ2-3
CASSYSITSGGTGTDTQYF
TGTGCCAGCAGTTACTCGATAACTAGCGGGGGGACGGGCACAGATACGCAGTATTTT
>TRBV28|.|TRBD1|TRBJ1-6
CASSERDRNNFRGNSPLHF
TGTGCCAGCAGTGAGAGGGACAGAAACAACTTTAGGGGTAATTCACCCCTCCACTTT
>TRBV6-6|.|TRBD1|TRBJ1-6
CASSYWDRGRNSPLHF
TGTGCCAGCAGTTACTGGGACAGGGGGCGGAATTCACCCCTCCACTTT
>TRBV7-2|.|.|TRBJ2-3
CASSPRLVTDTQYF
TGTGCCAGCAGCCCAAGACTGGTCACAGATACGCAGTATTTT
>TRBV28|.|TRBD1|TRBJ1-2
CASSSGTGTRNGYTF
TGTGCCAGCAGCTCCGGGACAGGGACGCGGAATGGCTACACCTTC
>TRBV14|.|.|TRBJ1-3
CASSQAGISGNTIYF
TGTGCCAGCAGCCAAGCGGGGATCTCTGGAAACACCATATATTTT
>TRBV2|once|.|TRBJ1-2
CASSRGVSGNYGYTF
TGTGCCAGCAGTAGAGGTGTTTCGGGTAACTATGGCTACACCTTC
>TRBV15|.|.|TRBJ2-5
CATSRGPVGSSETQYF
TGTGCCACCAGCAGAGGACCCGTGGGTAGTAGCGAGACCCAGTACTTC
>TRBV28|.|.|TRBJ2-3
CASRLGGASTDTQYF
TGTGCCAGCAGACTAGGGGGGGCTAGCACAGATACGCAGTATTTT
>TRBV2|.|.|TRBJ2-7
CASGFSALVAYEQYF
TGTGCCAGCGGTTTCTCCGCGCTAGTAGCCTACGAGCAGTACTTC
>TRBV2|many|.|TRBJ1-5
CASSVERGNQPQHF
TGTGCCAGCAGTGTGGAGAGGGGCAATCAGCCCCAGCATTTT
>TRBV12-3/TRBV12-4|.|TRBD1|TRBJ2-1
CASSGQGPYEQFF
TGTGCCAGCAGTGGACAGGGGCCGTATGAGCAGTTCTTC
>TRBV6-1|.|TRBD2|TRBJ2-7
CASSEYGGADEQYF
TGTGCCAGCAGTGAGTACGGGGGGGCCGACGAGCAGTACTTC
>TRBV7-2|.|.|TRBJ1-4
CASSFERREKLFF
TGTGCCAGCAGCTTCGAAAGGAGGGAAAAACTGTTTTTT
>TRBV29-1|.|TRBD1|TRBJ1-1
CSIPGQGNLAFF
TGCAGCATACCGGGACAGGGGAATTTGGCTTTCTTT
>TRBV6-2/TRBV6-3|.|.|TRBJ1-2
CASSPTGDYGYTF
TGTGCCAGCAGTCCGACAGGAGACTATGGCTACACCTTC
>TRBV10-3|.|TRBD2|TRBJ2-7
CAISDSGTRSTYEQYF
TGTGCCATCAGTGACTCCGGGACTAGATCAACCTACGAGCAGTACTTC
>TRBV7-9|once|.|TRBJ1-6
CASSFGNSPLHF
TGTGCCAGCAGCTTCGGTAATTCACCCCTCCACTTT
>TRBV6-1|.|TRBD2|TRBJ2-1
CASSELAGRRFFYNEQFF
TGTGCCAGCAGTGAACTAGCGGGAAGGAGATTTTTCTACAATGAGCAGTTCTTC
>TRBV2|once|TRBD1|TRBJ1-2
CASRTGVSRGYTF
TGTGCCAGCAGGACAGGGGTCTCGAGAGGCTACACCTTC
>TRBV7-3|.|.|TRBJ1-5
CASSLTGGMGQPQHF
TGTGCCAGCAGCTTAACGGGAGGGATGGGCCAGCCCCAGCATTTT
>TRBV30|.|TRBD2|TRBJ2-5
CAWGVAGGGETQYF
TGTGCCTGGGGTGTAGCGGGAGGGGGAGAGACCCAGTACTTC
>TRBV9|.|.|TRBJ1-4
CASSAGGSGFKPNEKLFF
TGTGCCAGCAGCGCGGGAGGATCAGGGTTCAAACCTAATGAAAAACTGTTTTTT
>TRBV5-1|.|.|TRBJ2-5
CASSFLSSTGMGQETQYF
TGCGCCAGCAGCTTCTTATCAAGTACAGGGATGGGGCAAGAGACCCAGTACTTC
>TRBV5-1|once|TRBD1|TRBJ2-7
CASSLSGQLSYEQYF
TGCGCCAGCAGCTTGTCGGGACAGCTCTCCTACGAGCAGTACTTC
>TRBV7-2|.|.|TRBJ1-2
CASSLGREDGYTF
TGTGCCAGCAGCTTAGGCAGGGAAGACGGCTACACCTTC
>TRBV27|.|.|TRBJ1-1
CASSRGGLNTEAFF
TGTGCCAGCAGCCGGGGGGGGCTGAACACTGAAGCTTTCTTT
>TRBV19|.|.|TRBJ1-6
CASRAGASREPLHF
TGTGCCAGCCGTGCTGGGGCTTCACGGGAGCCCCTCCACTTT
>TRBV6-4|.|TRBD2|TRBJ2-1
CASSDSSSGGPNEQFF
TGTGCCAGCAGTGACTCTTCTAGCGGGGGGCCCAATGAGCAGTTCTTC